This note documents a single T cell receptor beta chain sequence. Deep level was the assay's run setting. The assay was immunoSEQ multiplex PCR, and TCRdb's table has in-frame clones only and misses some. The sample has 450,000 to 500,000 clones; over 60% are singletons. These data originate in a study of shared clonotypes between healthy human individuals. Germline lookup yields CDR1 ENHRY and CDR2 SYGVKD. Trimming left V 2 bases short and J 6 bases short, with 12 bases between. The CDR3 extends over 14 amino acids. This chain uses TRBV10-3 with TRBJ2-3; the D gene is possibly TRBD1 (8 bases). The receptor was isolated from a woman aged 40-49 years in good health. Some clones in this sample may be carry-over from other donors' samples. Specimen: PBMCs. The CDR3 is CAISEDRGGDTQYF. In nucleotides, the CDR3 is TGTGCCATCAGTGAGGACAGGGGAGGGGATACGCAGTATTTT.